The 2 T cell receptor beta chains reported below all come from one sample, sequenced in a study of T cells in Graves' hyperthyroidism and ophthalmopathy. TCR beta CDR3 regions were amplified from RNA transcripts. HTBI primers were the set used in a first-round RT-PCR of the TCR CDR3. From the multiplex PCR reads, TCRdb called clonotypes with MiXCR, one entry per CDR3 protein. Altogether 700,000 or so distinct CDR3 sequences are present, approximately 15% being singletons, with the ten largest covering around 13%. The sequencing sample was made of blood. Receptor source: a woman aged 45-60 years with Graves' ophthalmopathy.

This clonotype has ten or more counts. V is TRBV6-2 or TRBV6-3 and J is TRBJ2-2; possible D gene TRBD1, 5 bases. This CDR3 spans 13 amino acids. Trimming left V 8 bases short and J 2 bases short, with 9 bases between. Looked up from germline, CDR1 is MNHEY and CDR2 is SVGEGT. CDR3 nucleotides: TGTGCCAGCCGCAGGGATAACACCGGGGAGCTGTTTTTT. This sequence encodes CASRRDNTGELFF.

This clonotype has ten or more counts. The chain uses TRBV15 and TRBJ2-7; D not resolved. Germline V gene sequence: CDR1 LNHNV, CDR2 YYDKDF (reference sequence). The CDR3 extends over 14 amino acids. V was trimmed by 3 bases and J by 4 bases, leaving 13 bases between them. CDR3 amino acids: CATSSLAVTYEQYF. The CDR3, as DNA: TGTGCCACCAGCAGTCTGGCCGTAACGTACGAGCAGTACTTC.